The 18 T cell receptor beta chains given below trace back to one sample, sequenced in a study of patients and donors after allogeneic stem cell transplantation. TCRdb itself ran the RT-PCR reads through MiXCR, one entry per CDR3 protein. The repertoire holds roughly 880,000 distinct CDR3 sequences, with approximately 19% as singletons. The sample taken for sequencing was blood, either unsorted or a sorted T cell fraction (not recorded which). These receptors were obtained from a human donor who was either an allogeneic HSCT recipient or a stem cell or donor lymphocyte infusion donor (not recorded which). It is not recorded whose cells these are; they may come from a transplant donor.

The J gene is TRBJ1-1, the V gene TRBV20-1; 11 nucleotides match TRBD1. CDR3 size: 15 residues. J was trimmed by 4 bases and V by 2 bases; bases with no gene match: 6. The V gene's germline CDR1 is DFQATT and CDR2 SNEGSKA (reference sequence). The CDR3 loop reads CSARPLGTGGTEAFF. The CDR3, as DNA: TGCAGTGCTAGACCCCTCGGGACAGGGGGCACTGAAGCTTTCTTT.

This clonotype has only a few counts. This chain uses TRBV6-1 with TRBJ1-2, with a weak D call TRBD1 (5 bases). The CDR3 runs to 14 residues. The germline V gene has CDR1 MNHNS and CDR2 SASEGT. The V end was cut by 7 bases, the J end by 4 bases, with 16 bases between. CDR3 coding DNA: TGTGCCAGCACCCCTAGAGAGGGGAGCTATGGCTACACCTTC. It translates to CASTPREGSYGYTF.

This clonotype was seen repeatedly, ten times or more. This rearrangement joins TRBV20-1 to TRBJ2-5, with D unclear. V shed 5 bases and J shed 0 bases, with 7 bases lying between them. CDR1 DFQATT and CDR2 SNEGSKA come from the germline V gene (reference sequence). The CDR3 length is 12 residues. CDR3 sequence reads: CSAPWYQETQYF. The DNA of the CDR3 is TGCAGTGCTCCCTGGTACCAAGAGACCCAGTACTTC.

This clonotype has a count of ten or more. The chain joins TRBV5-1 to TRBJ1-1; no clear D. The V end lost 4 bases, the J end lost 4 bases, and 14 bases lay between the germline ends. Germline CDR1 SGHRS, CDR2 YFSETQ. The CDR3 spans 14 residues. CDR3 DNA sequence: TGCGCCAGCAGCCGGGAGCGGTGGACCACTGAAGCTTTCTTT. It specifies CASSRERWTTEAFF.

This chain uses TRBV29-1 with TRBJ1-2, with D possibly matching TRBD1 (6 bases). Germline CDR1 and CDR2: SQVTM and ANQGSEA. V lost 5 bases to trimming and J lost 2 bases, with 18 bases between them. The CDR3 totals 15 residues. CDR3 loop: CSVKPYREANYGYTF. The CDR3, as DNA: TGCAGCGTTAAACCCTACAGGGAGGCCAACTATGGCTACACCTTC. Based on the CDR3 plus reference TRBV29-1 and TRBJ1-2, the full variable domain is SAVISQKPSRDICQRGTSLTIQCQVDSQVTMMFWYRQQPGQSLTLIATANQGSEATYESGFVIDKFPISRPNLTFSTLTVSNMSPEDSSIYLCSVKPYREANYGYTFGSGTRLTVV.

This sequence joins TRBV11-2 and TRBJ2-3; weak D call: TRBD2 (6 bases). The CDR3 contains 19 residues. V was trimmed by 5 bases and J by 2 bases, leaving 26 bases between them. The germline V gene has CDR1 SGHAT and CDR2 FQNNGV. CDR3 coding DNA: TGTGCCAGCAGCGCAGGGAGGCGGACGCACGAAAACCACACAGATACGCAGTATTTT. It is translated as CASSAGRRTHENHTDTQYF.

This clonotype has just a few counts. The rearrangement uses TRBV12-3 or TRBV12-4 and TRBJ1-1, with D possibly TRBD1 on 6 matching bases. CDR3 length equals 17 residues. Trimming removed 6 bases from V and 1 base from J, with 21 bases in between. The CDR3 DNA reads TGTGCCAGCAGGCAAGGCCGCCGACTACAGGGGAACACTGAAGCTTTCTTT. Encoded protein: CASRQGRRLQGNTEAFF.

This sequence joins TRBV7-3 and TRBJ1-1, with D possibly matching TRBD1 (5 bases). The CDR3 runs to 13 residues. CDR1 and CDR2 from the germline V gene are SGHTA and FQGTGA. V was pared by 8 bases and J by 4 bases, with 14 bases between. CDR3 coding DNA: TGTGCCAGCGGGAGGGGTCTGGGCACTGAAGCTTTCTTT. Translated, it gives CASGRGLGTEAFF. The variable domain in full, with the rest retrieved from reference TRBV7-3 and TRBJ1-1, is GAGVSQTPSNKVTEKGKYVELRCDPISGHTALYWYRQSLGQGPEFLIYFQGTGAADDSGLPNDRFFAVRPEGSVSTLKIQRTERGDSAVYLCASGRGLGTEAFFGQGTRLTVV.

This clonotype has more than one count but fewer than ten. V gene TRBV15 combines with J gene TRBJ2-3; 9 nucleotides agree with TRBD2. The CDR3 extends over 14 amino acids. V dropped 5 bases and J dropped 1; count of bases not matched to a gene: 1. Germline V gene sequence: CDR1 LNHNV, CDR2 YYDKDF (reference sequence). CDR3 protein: CATSLAGRTDTQYF. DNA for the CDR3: TGTGCCACCAGCCTAGCGGGACGCACAGATACGCAGTATTTT.

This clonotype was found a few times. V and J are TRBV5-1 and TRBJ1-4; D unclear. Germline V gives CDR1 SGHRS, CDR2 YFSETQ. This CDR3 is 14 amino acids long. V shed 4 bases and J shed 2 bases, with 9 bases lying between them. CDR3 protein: CASSDGRTNEKLFF. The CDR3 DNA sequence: TGCGCCAGCAGCGACGGACGGACTAATGAAAAACTGTTTTTT.

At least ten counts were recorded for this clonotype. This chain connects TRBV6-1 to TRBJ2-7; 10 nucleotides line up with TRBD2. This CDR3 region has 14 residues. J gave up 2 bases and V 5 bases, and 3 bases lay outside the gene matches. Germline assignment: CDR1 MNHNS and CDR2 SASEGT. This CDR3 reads CASSLAGAPYEQYF. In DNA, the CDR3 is TGTGCCAGCAGTCTAGCGGGGGCCCCCTACGAGCAGTACTTC.

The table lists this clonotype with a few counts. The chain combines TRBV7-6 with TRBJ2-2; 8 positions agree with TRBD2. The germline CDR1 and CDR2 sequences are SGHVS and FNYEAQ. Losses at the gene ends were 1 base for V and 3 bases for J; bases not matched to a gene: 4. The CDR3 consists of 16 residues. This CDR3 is CASSLGTSGYTGELFF. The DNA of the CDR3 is TGTGCCAGCAGCTTAGGCACTAGCGGTTACACCGGGGAGCTGTTTTTT.

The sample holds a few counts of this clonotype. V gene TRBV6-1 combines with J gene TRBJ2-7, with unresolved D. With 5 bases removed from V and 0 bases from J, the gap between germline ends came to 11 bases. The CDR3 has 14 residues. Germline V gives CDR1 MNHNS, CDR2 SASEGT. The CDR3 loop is CASSTDRLSYEQYF. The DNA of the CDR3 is TGTGCCAGCAGTACCGACCGACTCTCCTACGAGCAGTACTTC.

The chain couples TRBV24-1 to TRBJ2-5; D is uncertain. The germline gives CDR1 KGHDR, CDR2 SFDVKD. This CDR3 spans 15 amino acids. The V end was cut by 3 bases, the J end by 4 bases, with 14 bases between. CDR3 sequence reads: CATSDRRALGETQYF. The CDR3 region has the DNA TGTGCCACCAGTGATCGACGGGCGCTGGGAGAGACCCAGTACTTC.

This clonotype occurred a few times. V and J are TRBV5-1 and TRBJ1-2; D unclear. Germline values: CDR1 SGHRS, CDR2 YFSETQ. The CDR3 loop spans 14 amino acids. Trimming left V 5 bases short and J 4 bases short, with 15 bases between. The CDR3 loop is CASRANLMSYGYTF. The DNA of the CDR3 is TGCGCCAGCAGGGCTAACCTTATGAGCTATGGCTACACCTTC.

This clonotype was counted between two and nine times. The CDR3 DNA is TGTGCCAGCCAGGCGAGGGACAGCTCCTACGAGCAGTACTTC. Its translation: CASQARDSSYEQYF. The rearrangement uses TRBV18 and TRBJ2-7; 7 positions agree with TRBD1. The length of the CDR3 is 14 residues. Germline V lookup: CDR1 KGHSH, CDR2 LQKENI. With 8 bases clipped from V and 0 bases from J, the junction kept 7 bases outside the gene matches.

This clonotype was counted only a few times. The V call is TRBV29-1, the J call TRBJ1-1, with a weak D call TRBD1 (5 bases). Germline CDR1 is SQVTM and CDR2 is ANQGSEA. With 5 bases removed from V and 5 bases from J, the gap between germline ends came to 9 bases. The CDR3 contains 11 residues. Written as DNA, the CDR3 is TGCAGCGTTTATAAGGGGACTGAAGCTTTCTTT. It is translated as CSVYKGTEAFF.

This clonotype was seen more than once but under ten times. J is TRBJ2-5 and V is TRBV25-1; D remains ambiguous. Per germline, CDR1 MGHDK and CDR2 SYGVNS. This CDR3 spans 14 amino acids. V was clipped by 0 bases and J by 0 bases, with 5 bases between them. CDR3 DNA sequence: TGTGCCAGCAGTGAATATCGCTACCAAGAGACCCAGTACTTC. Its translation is CASSEYRYQETQYF.